This TCR beta chain was sequenced in a study of T cell responses to AZD1222 COVID-19 vaccine. CDR3 length: 14 amino acids. Germline V gene sequence: CDR1 SGHAT, CDR2 FQNNGV. V was pared by 0 bases and J by 4 bases, with 8 bases between. Sequencing was performed with immunoSEQ multiplex PCR; in TCRdb, only in-frame clones are kept and a portion is missing. Seen here are fewer than 180,000 clones, roughly 94% observed once, and the top ten hold 0.95% to 1.5%. The sequencing used peripheral blood, collected on day 0 of AZD1222 vaccination. This TCR was recovered from an adult in good health. This chain connects TRBV11-2 to TRBJ2-3, with D possibly TRBD2 on 5 matching bases. The CDR3 is CASSLDAGADTQYF. CDR3 in DNA: TGTGCCAGCAGCTTAGATGCGGGCGCAGATACGCAGTATTTT.